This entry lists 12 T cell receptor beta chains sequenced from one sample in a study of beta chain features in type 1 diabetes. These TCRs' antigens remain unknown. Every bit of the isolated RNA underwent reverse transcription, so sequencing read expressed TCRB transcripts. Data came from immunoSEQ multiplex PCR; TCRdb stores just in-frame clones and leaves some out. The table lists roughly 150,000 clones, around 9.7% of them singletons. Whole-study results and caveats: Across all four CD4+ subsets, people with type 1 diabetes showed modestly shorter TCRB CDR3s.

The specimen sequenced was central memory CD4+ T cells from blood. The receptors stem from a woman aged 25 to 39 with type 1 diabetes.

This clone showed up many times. The CDR3: CASSQGLTSESTDTQYF. In DNA, the CDR3 is TGCGCCAGCAGCCAAGGGCTAACTAGCGAGAGCACAGATACGCAGTATTTT. The chain joins TRBV4-1 to TRBJ2-3; 7 nucleotides match TRBD2. Germline trimming cut 1 base from V and 0 bases from J; bases unmatched to any gene: 7. The germline V gene encodes CDR1 MGHRA and CDR2 YSYEKL. This CDR3 has 17 residues.

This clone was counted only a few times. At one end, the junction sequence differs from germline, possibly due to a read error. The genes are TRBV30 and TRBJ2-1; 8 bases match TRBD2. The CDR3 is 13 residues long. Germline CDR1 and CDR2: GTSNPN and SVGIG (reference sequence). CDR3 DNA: TGTGCCTGGAGTGTCGGCGGGAGGAATGGGCAGTTCTTC. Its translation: CAWSVGGRNGQFF.

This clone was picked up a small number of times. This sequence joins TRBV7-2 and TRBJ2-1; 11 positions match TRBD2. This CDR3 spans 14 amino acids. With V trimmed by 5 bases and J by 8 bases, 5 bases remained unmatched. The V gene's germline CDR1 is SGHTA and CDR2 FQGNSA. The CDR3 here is CASSRTSGYDEQFF. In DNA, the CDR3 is TGTGCCAGCAGCCGGACTAGCGGGTACGATGAGCAGTTCTTC.

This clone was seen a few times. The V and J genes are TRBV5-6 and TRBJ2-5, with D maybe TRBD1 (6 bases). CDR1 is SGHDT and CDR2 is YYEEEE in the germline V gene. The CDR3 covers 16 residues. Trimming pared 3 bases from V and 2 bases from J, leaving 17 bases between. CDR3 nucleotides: TGTGCCAGCAGCTCCGGACAGATTCTTTGGCAAGAGACCCAGTACTTC. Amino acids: CASSSGQILWQETQYF.

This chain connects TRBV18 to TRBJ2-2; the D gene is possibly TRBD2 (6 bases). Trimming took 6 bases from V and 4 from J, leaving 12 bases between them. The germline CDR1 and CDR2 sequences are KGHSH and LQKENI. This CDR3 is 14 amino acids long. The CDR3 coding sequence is TGTGCCAGCTCCCCCACCGGGAGCACCGGGGAGCTGTTTTTT. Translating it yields CASSPTGSTGELFF.

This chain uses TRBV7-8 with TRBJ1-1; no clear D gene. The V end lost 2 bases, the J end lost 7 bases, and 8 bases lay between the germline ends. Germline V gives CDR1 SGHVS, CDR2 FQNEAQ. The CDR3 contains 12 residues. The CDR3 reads CASSLLQNEAFF. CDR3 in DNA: TGTGCCAGCAGCTTACTACAGAATGAAGCTTTCTTT.

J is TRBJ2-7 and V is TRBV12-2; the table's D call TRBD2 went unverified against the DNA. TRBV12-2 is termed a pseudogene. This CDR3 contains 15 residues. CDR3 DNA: TGTGCAAGTCGCTTAGATTGTAGCGGTACTTACGAGCAGTACTTC. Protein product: CASRLDCSGTYEQYF.

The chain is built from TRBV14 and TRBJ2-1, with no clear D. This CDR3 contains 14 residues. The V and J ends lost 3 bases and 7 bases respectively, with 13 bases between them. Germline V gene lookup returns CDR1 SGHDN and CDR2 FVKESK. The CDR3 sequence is CASSQERAFNEQFF. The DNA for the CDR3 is TGTGCCAGCAGCCAGGAGAGAGCGTTTAATGAGCAGTTCTTC.

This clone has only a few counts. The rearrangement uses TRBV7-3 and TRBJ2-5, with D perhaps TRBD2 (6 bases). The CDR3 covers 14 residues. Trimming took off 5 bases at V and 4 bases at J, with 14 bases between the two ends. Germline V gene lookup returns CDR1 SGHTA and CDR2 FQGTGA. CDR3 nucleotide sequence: TGTGCCAGCAGCGCGACTAGTAATATAGAGACCCAGTACTTC. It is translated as CASSATSNIETQYF.

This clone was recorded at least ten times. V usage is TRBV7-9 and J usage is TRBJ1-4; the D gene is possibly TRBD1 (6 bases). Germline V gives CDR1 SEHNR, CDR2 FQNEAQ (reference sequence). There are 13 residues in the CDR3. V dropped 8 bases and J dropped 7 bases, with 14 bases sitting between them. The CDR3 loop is CASGTRTVEKLFF. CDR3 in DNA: TGTGCCAGCGGAACCCGGACAGTTGAAAAACTGTTTTTT.

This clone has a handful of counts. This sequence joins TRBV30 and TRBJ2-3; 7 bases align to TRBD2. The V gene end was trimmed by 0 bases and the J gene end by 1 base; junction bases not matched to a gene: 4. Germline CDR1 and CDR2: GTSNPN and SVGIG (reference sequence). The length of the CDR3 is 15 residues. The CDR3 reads CAWSVSGVGTDTQYF. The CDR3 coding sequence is TGTGCCTGGAGTGTAAGCGGGGTCGGCACAGATACGCAGTATTTT.

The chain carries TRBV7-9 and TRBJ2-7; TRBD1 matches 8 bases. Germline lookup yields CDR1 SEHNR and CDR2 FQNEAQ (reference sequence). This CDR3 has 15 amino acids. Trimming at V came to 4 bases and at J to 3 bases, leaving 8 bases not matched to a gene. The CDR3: CASSYWTGTIYEQYF. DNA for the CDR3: TGTGCCAGCAGCTATTGGACAGGGACCATCTACGAGCAGTACTTC.